The source of this T cell receptor (beta chain) is a study of response to subunit inactivated influenza vaccine. In its sample, this clonotype was seen a few times. V dropped 5 bases and J dropped 0 bases, with 8 bases sitting between them. CDR3 length: 12 residues. Per the germline V gene, CDR1 is SQVTM and CDR2 is ANQGSEA. TCRdb reprocessed the RT-PCR reads via MiXCR and lists one record per CDR3 protein. The table shows about 540,000 distinct CDR3 sequences, with under 30% occurring only once. Another study also made use of these data, one on T cells expressing NK-cell markers. That paper notes: Scientists made TCR beta cDNA using 5'RACE template switching with UMIs. Sorted CD3+CD56-NKG2C+, CD3+CD56+NKG2C+ and CD3+CD56+NKG2C- T cells supplied the TCR beta repertoires. Within several experiments, an anti-gamma-delta TCR antibody kept the sorting limited to alpha-beta TCR T cells. As a fraction of CD8+ T cells, dominant NKG2C+ clonotypes reached about 1.0-7.5% in over 5 donors.

This chain connects TRBV29-1 to TRBJ2-7; D remains unclear. The TCR was taken from a man over 45 who received an inactivated influenza vaccine. Sequencing used CD4+ T cells sorted from PBMCs, obtained roughly 13 days after vaccination. CDR3 DNA: TGCAGCGTTCGCAGTAACTCCTACGAGCAGTACTTC. This sequence encodes CSVRSNSYEQYF.